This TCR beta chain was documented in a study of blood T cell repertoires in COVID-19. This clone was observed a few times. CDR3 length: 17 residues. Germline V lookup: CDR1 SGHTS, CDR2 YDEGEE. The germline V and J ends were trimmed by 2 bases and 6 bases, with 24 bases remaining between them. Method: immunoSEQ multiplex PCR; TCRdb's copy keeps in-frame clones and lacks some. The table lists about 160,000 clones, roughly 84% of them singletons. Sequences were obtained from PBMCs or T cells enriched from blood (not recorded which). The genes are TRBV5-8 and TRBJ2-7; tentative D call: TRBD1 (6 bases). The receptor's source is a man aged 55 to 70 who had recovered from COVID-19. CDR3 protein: CASSFPADSSQGGEQYF. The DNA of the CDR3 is TGTGCCAGCAGCTTTCCCGCCGACAGCTCCCAAGGGGGCGAGCAGTACTTC.